The present TCR beta chain was sequenced within a study of STAT3 mutations in large granular lymphocyte leukemia. Study as a whole: More than 30% of treated T-LGLL patients showed hematologic response to immunosuppression.

Assay: immunoSEQ multiplex PCR; the TCRdb copy retains only in-frame clones and omits some. The sample records fewer than 7,500 clones, over 75% being singletons. Study observations and caveats: Every T-cell large granular lymphocyte leukemia patient had at least one immunodominant TCR beta clonotype.

This CDR3 has 13 amino acids. CDR1 SNHLY and CDR2 FYNNEI come from the germline V gene. The V end lost 5 bases, the J end lost 5 bases, and 12 bases lay between the germline ends. A remark on this clone: Its target is unknown.

Specimen: PBMCs. This chain uses TRBV2 with TRBJ1-1; D unresolved. The TCR sequence derives from a human donor with T large granular lymphocyte leukemia. Some clones in this sample may be carry-over from other donors' samples. The DNA of the CDR3 is TGTGCCAGCAGTCCCCAGGCGGGTACTGAAGCTTTCTTT. Its protein product is CASSPQAGTEAFF.